These 7 T cell receptor beta chains came from one sample sequenced in a study of regulatory T cells in long-lasting Graves disease. Construction of TCR beta libraries relied on iRepertoire HTBI primers and on Arm-PCR targeting CDR3 regions. TCRdb reprocessed the multiplex PCR reads with MiXCR, giving one entry per CDR3 protein. The table lists around 420,000 distinct CDR3 sequences, approximately 16% of them singletons. Time point in this sample: newly diagnosed GD, antithyroid drugs for less than 3 months. The authors made the TCR library using RNA they extracted from PBMCs. The same data also went into a second study, on T cells in Graves' hyperthyroidism and ophthalmopathy.

Sequencing used peripheral blood mononuclear cells (PBMCs), obtained at new diagnosis, from a patient treated with antithyroid drugs. These receptors originate from a woman in her 40s with Graves disease.

This clonotype was found many times. The rearrangement links TRBV11-1 to TRBJ2-7; D may be TRBD1 (5 bases). Germline CDR1 SGHAT, CDR2 FQDESV (reference sequence). Trimming stripped 1 base from V and 3 bases from J, with 13 bases between. The CDR3 covers 15 residues. CDR3 coding DNA: TGTGCCAGCAGCTTAGGGGGCAGGGCTGGCTACGAGCAGTACTTC. As protein: CASSLGGRAGYEQYF.

This clonotype was seen ten or more times. The rearrangement joins TRBV5-1 to TRBJ2-1; TRBD2 agrees at 8 bases. This CDR3 region has 14 residues. Trimming cost V 6 bases and J 5 bases; bases outside gene matches: 7. CDR1 is SGHRS, CDR2 YFSETQ, per germline. The CDR3, as DNA: TGCGCCAGCAAAGACGGGGGGGCGGACAATGAGCAGTTCTTC. Translated: CASKDGGADNEQFF.

This clonotype was seen ten or more times. The V and J genes are TRBV4-2 and TRBJ2-5; D is uncertain. This CDR3 comprises 14 residues. The V end lost 5 bases, the J end lost 2 bases, and 12 bases lay between the germline ends. CDR1 LGHNA and CDR2 YNFKEQ come from the germline V gene. Here the CDR3 DNA reads TGTGCCAGCAGCTCCCAGGACCATCAAGAGACCCAGTACTTC. It encodes CASSSQDHQETQYF.

As regards this clonotype: One base away lies a much larger clone, so this may be a sequencing read error. V and J are TRBV28 and TRBJ2-1; 9 bases match TRBD2. V lost 5 bases, J lost 4 bases, and 12 bases stayed unmatched. Germline-derived CDR1 and CDR2 are MDHEN and SYDVKM. The CDR3 is made up of 17 amino acids. Written as DNA, the CDR3 is TGTGCCAGCAGTCCCCTTTCCGGGACTAGCCAATACAATGAGCAGTTCTTC. It translates to CASSPLSGTSQYNEQFF.

This clonotype was counted ten times or more. The CDR3 reads CATSSIAPGRGEQFF. The CDR3 DNA follows: TGTGCCACCAGCAGCATTGCTCCTGGAAGGGGTGAGCAGTTCTTC. The chain recombines TRBV15 with TRBJ2-1, with D possibly TRBD1 on 5 matching bases. There are 15 residues in the CDR3. V was shortened by 3 bases and J by 9 bases, with 18 bases between the two germline ends. Per germline, CDR1 LNHNV and CDR2 YYDKDF (reference sequence).

This clonotype was counted only a few times. The chain employs TRBV30 and TRBJ2-3; D gene ambiguous. The CDR3 runs 12 residues. The ends were cut back, 5 bases at V and 2 bases at J, with 8 bases in the middle. Germline-derived CDR1 and CDR2 are GTSNPN and SVGIG (reference sequence). The CDR3 loop reads CAWGPHTDTQYF. CDR3 nucleotide sequence: TGTGCCTGGGGACCCCACACAGATACGCAGTATTTT. The full variable domain, its missing parts supplied by reference TRBV30 and TRBJ2-3, is SQTIHQWPATLVQPVGSPLSLECTVEGTSNPNLYWYRQAAGRGLQLLFYSVGIGQISSEVPQNLSASRPQDRQFILSSKKLLLSDSGFYLCAWGPHTDTQYFGPGTRLTVL.

This clonotype was counted ten times or more. The chain joins TRBV12-3 or TRBV12-4 to TRBJ2-1; 10 bases line up with TRBD2. V shed 3 bases, J shed 10 bases, and the junction held 6 bases outside the gene matches. CDR3 length equals 14 residues. The CDR3 coding sequence is TGTGCCAGCAGTTTCAGCGGGAGGGCCGGGGAGCAGTTCTTC. This codes for CASSFSGRAGEQFF.